This T cell receptor beta chain was identified during a study of T-cell reconstitution after alpha-beta-depleted transplantation in children. This clonotype was seen at least ten times. Antigen: not known. Study results and limitations: One year post-transplant, T-cell counts and diversity were largely derived from T cells produced anew.

Unique molecular identifiers were incorporated when the TCRbeta library was constructed. TCRdb ran MiXCR on the PCR reads and lists one entry per CDR3 protein. The sample records over 120,000 distinct CDR3 sequences, 8.5% to 10% being singletons. The germline V gene has CDR1 SGHRS and CDR2 YFSETQ. Trimming took off 1 base at V and 1 base at J, with 5 bases between the two ends. This CDR3 has 14 amino acids. Sequencing was performed on PBMCs, mostly from graft donor cells, taken 180 days after TCRalphabeta/CD19-depleted stem cell transplant. The TCR comes from a female patient under 10 years old who had a stem cell transplant for congenital amegakaryocytic thrombocytopenia, so the T cells may come from the graft donor. J is TRBJ2-2 and V is TRBV5-1; D not certain. The CDR3 loop reads CASSLQENTGELFF. In DNA, the CDR3 is TGCGCCAGCAGCTTGCAGGAGAACACCGGGGAGCTGTTTTTT.